These T cell receptor beta chains were read from a single sample in a study of blood T cells in healthy people across ages. Each CDR3 protein is one row after TCRdb ran MiXCR on the 5' RACE reads. This sample has roughly 1,500,000 distinct CDR3 sequences; around 36% occur once, and the top ten carry about 11%. The sequencing sample was made of blood. These TCRs come from a woman aged 25 to 39 in good health. The CDR3 runs from the conserved cysteine through the conserved F or W. D genes are given only for firm matches. A clone size is listed for some rows: how often the clone was seen (once, few, many), or a class if it is expanded.

V	size	D	J	CDR3	DNA
TRBV3-1	-	-	TRBJ2-3	CASSLWTFTSDTQYF	TGTGCCAGCAGCCTTTGGACCTTTACTTCGGATACGCAGTATTTT
TRBV10-3	-	TRBD1	TRBJ1-1	CAIRAGTGDTEAFF	TGTGCCATCAGAGCCGGGACAGGGGACACTGAAGCTTTCTTT
TRBV27	-	-	TRBJ1-5	CASSHYPNQPQHF	TGTGCCAGCAGTCATTACCCCAATCAGCCCCAGCATTTT
TRBV6-1	-	-	TRBJ1-4	CASRQGYPREKLFF	TGTGCCAGCAGACAAGGGTACCCTCGTGAAAAACTGTTTTTT
TRBV20-1	-	TRBD2	TRBJ2-3	CSARKRGLTDTQYF	TGCAGTGCTAGAAAGCGGGGGCTTACAGATACGCAGTATTTT
TRBV29-1	-	-	TRBJ2-1	CSVKVAGQQFF	TGCAGCGTGAAAGTGGCCGGCCAACAGTTCTTC
TRBV9	-	TRBD2	TRBJ2-7	CASSVAGGLAATYEQYF	TGTGCCAGCAGCGTAGCTGGGGGACTAGCGGCTACCTACGAGCAGTACTTC
TRBV5-1	-	TRBD2	TRBJ2-7	CASSLALAGGGLLEQYF	TGCGCCAGCAGCCTAGCGCTAGCGGGAGGCGGTCTTCTCGAGCAGTACTTC
TRBV18	-	TRBD1	TRBJ2-2	CASSPFAQGADTGELFF	TGTGCCAGCTCACCATTTGCCCAGGGGGCCGACACCGGGGAGCTGTTTTTT
TRBV20-1	-	-	TRBJ1-1	CSGIATKGSWGTEAFF	TGCAGTGGGATCGCCACGAAGGGGTCCTGGGGCACTGAAGCTTTCTTT
TRBV4-2	-	TRBD2	TRBJ2-3	CASSQGIKRGSSTDTLYF	TGTGCCAGCAGCCAAGGCATCAAGCGGGGATCTAGCACAGATACGCTGTATTTT
TRBV28	-	-	TRBJ2-2	CASSLIRTGELFF	TGTGCCAGCAGCCTAATTCGAACCGGGGAGCTGTTTTTT
TRBV15	few	TRBD2	TRBJ2-1	CATSSASLAGLNNEQFF	TGTGCCACCAGCAGTGCCTCACTAGCGGGCCTTAACAATGAGCAGTTCTTC
TRBV11-2	-	-	TRBJ1-2	CASSQPPPDYGYTF	TGTGCCAGCAGCCAACCTCCCCCTGACTATGGCTACACCTTC
TRBV28	-	-	TRBJ1-2	CASSLTVDRVYGYTF	TGTGCCAGCAGTCTCACAGTAGACAGAGTTTATGGCTACACCTTC
TRBV6-5	-	-	TRBJ1-1	CASSYDRDIDTKAFF	TGTGCCAGCAGTTATGACCGGGACATAGACACTAAAGCTTTCTTT
TRBV27	few	TRBD2	TRBJ2-4	CASSLVLASKNIQYF	TGTGCCAGCAGTTTGGTACTAGCGTCCAAAAACATTCAGTACTTC
TRBV12-3/TRBV12-4	-	-	TRBJ2-5	CASGLGQIETQYF	TGTGCCAGCGGCCTAGGACAGATAGAGACCCAGTACTTC
TRBV3-1	many	TRBD2	TRBJ2-7	CASSPSGGLSYEQYF	TGTGCCAGCAGCCCAAGCGGGGGCCTCTCCTACGAGCAGTACTTC
TRBV12-3/TRBV12-4	few	-	TRBJ2-5	CASRQARETQYF	TGTGCCAGCAGACAAGCGAGAGAGACCCAGTACTTC
TRBV4-1	few	-	TRBJ2-1	CASSQELGLMGIEQFF	TGCGCCAGCAGCCAAGAACTTGGCCTGATGGGTATTGAGCAGTTCTTC
TRBV5-1	-	TRBD2	TRBJ2-1	CASSLTSGALSSYNEQFF	TGCGCCAGCAGCTTGACTAGCGGGGCTCTGAGCTCCTACAATGAGCAGTTCTTC
TRBV7-2	-	-	TRBJ2-1	CASSLRHLSVQNYNEQFF	TGTGCCAGCAGCCTTCGTCATTTGTCGGTACAGAATTACAATGAGCAGTTCTTC
TRBV10-3	many	-	TRBJ1-1	CAIGKVNTEAFF	TGTGCCATCGGGAAGGTGAACACTGAAGCTTTCTTT
TRBV20-1	-	-	TRBJ2-7	CSARPLAGEQYF	TGCAGTGCTAGGCCCCTAGCAGGCGAGCAGTACTTC
TRBV30	-	TRBD1	TRBJ1-1	CAWSPDRGPTEAFF	TGTGCCTGGAGCCCGGACAGGGGGCCCACTGAAGCTTTCTTT
TRBV20-1	-	-	TRBJ2-7	CSASRQTQYEQYF	TGCAGTGCTAGTCGGCAGACCCAATACGAGCAGTACTTC
TRBV4-2	-	TRBD2	TRBJ2-5	CASSQDLWTSGGIGPETQYF	TGTGCCAGCAGCCAAGATCTATGGACTAGCGGGGGGATTGGGCCAGAGACCCAGTACTTC
TRBV7-2	-	-	TRBJ2-3	CASSRVGRGTDTQYF	TGTGCCAGCAGCCGCGTGGGGCGGGGCACAGATACGCAGTATTTT
TRBV20-1	few	-	TRBJ1-5	CSASHHEGGNQPQHF	TGCAGTGCTAGCCACCACGAGGGTGGTAATCAGCCCCAGCATTTT
TRBV5-1	-	-	TRBJ2-1	CASSLSSHEQFF	TGCGCCAGCAGCTTAAGCAGCCATGAGCAGTTCTTC
TRBV30	-	-	TRBJ1-2	CAWSALGIGYTF	TGTGCCTGGAGTGCATTGGGGATTGGCTACACCTTC
TRBV12-3/TRBV12-4	-	-	TRBJ2-5	CTSSSGAVYQETQYF	TGTACCAGCAGCTCCGGGGCGGTGTACCAAGAGACCCAGTACTTC
TRBV29-1	-	-	TRBJ1-5	CSVGGGVGNQPQHF	TGCAGCGTTGGAGGGGGGGTCGGCAATCAGCCCCAGCATTTT
TRBV27	-	-	TRBJ2-7	CASKRDRSTYEQYF	TGTGCCAGCAAGCGGGACAGGTCCACCTACGAGCAGTACTTC
TRBV20-1	-	-	TRBJ1-1	CSASERLFNTEAFF	TGCAGTGCTAGTGAGAGACTATTCAACACTGAAGCTTTCTTT
TRBV6-5	-	-	TRBJ1-6	CASTRGDNSPLHF	TGTGCCAGCACCCGCGGGGACAATTCACCCCTCCACTTT
TRBV28	few	-	TRBJ2-7	CASSSLGGGSEQYF	TGTGCCAGCAGTTCCCTGGGTGGGGGTTCCGAGCAGTACTTC
TRBV12-3/TRBV12-4	-	-	TRBJ1-5	CASSTDGYNQPQHF	TGTGCCAGCAGTACCGACGGATACAATCAGCCCCAGCATTTT
TRBV5-1	-	TRBD2	TRBJ2-7	CASSPITSAPGEQYF	TGCGCCAGCAGCCCGATAACTAGCGCACCAGGTGAGCAGTACTTC
TRBV11-2	-	-	TRBJ1-4	CASSLGRIPTNEKLFF	TGTGCCAGCAGCTTAGGAAGAATTCCAACTAATGAAAAACTGTTTTTT
TRBV10-3	-	TRBD2	TRBJ2-2	CAISARSPGLAGGKNTGELFF	TGTGCCATCAGTGCCCGATCTCCGGGACTAGCGGGAGGAAAGAACACCGGGGAGCTGTTTTTT
TRBV7-7	few	-	TRBJ2-1	CASSLREGEGEQFF	TGTGCCAGCAGCTTGAGAGAGGGGGAGGGTGAGCAGTTCTTC
TRBV28	-	TRBD1	TRBJ2-2	CASSPGQGAHTGELFF	TGTGCCAGCAGCCCTGGACAGGGGGCTCACACCGGGGAGCTGTTTTTT
TRBV7-8	-	-	TRBJ1-2	CASSPRQHLVYGYTF	TGTGCCAGCAGCCCGAGACAGCACCTCGTTTATGGCTACACCTTC
TRBV27	few	-	TRBJ1-4	CASRPRGEAWATNEKLFF	TGTGCCAGCCGCCCAAGGGGGGAGGCCTGGGCAACTAATGAAAAACTGTTTTTT
TRBV4-1	few	TRBD2	TRBJ2-1	CASSQFIQQGRKSGSSYNEQFF	TGCGCCAGCAGCCAATTTATCCAGCAGGGCCGAAAAAGCGGGAGCTCCTACAATGAGCAGTTCTTC
TRBV24-1	few	-	TRBJ2-3	CATSDGGRSTDTQYF	TGTGCCACCAGTGATGGCGGCAGGAGCACAGATACGCAGTATTTT
TRBV6-1	few	-	TRBJ1-2	CASSDRGRGGYTF	TGTGCCAGCAGTGACAGGGGCCGGGGTGGCTACACCTTC
TRBV18	-	-	TRBJ2-5	CASSLLPQETQYF	TGTGCCAGCTCATTACTACCGCAAGAGACCCAGTACTTC
TRBV29-1	-	-	TRBJ1-4	CSAIRGEKRFF	TGCAGCGCCATTCGGGGTGAAAAACGGTTTTTT
TRBV28	-	-	TRBJ2-1	CASSPTGPPVAHEQFF	TGTGCCAGCAGTCCGACGGGACCGCCCGTGGCCCATGAGCAGTTCTTC
TRBV4-1	-	-	TRBJ2-7	CASSQDTTVDTREQYF	TGCGCCAGCAGCCAAGACACCACAGTGGATACGCGCGAGCAGTACTTC
TRBV4-2	-	TRBD2	TRBJ2-7	CASSQVDVPGGDSNEQYF	TGTGCCAGCAGCCAAGTAGACGTTCCGGGAGGTGACTCCAACGAGCAGTACTTC
TRBV7-9	few	-	TRBJ1-6	CASTREGVDNSPLHF	TGTGCCAGCACCAGAGAGGGGGTTGATAATTCACCCCTCCACTTT
TRBV7-9	few	TRBD1	TRBJ2-5	CASSRRTGGSETQYF	TGTGCCAGCAGCCGCCGGACAGGGGGCAGCGAGACCCAGTACTTC
TRBV9	many	TRBD2	TRBJ2-5	CASSGVAGGQVETQYF	TGTGCCAGCAGCGGAGTAGCGGGGGGCCAGGTTGAGACCCAGTACTTC
TRBV28	-	-	TRBJ2-4	CASSNWTRRGKNIQYF	TGTGCCAGCAGTAACTGGACTAGGAGGGGGAAAAACATTCAGTACTTC
TRBV7-2	-	TRBD1	TRBJ1-2	CASRAGQGGGYTF	TGTGCCAGCAGGGCTGGACAGGGAGGGGGCTACACCTTC